This TCR beta chain appears in the sequencing data of a study of T cell repertoires in ileal Crohn's disease. This clone was seen once. Some clones are missing from TCRdb's copy, which holds only in-frame ones; the method was immunoSEQ multiplex PCR. Of 4,000 to 5,000 clones detected, about four fifths appear once; the ten largest clones hold approximately 12%. Germline trimming cut 6 bases from V and 5 bases from J; bases unmatched to any gene: 13. Germline V lookup: CDR1 SQVTM, CDR2 ANQGSEA. This CDR3 is built from 16 residues. Sequenced sample: ileal tissue. J is TRBJ2-5 and V is TRBV29-1, with TRBD2 matching over 12 bases. The TCR comes from an adult with Crohn's disease. CDR3 in amino acids: CSVVPRTSGAGETQYF. CDR3 sequence (DNA): TGCAGCGTCGTCCCCAGGACTAGCGGGGCGGGTGAGACCCAGTACTTC.